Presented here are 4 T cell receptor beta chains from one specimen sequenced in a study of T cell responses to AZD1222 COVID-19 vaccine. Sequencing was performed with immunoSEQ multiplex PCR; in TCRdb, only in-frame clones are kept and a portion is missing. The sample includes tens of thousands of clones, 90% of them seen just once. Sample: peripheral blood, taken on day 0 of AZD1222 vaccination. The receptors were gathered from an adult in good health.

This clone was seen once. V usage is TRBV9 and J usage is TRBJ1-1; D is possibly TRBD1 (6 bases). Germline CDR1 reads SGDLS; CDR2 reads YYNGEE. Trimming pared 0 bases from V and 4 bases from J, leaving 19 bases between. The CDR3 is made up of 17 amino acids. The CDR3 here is CASSVEGGGAPVTEAFF. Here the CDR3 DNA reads TGTGCCAGCAGCGTAGAGGGGGGAGGGGCCCCGGTCACTGAAGCTTTCTTT.

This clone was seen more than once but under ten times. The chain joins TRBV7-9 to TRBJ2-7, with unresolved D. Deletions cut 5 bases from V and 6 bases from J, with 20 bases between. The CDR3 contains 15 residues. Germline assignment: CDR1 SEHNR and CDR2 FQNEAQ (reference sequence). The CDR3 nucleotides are TGTGCCAGCAGCAACGGACGGGCGATTTCGGGCGAGCAGTACTTC. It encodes CASSNGRAISGEQYF.

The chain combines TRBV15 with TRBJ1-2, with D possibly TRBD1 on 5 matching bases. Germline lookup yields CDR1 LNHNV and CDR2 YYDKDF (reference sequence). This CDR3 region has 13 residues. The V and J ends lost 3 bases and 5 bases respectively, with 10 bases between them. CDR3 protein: CATSSTGSYGYTF. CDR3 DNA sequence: TGTGCCACCAGCAGTACAGGCTCTTATGGCTACACCTTC.

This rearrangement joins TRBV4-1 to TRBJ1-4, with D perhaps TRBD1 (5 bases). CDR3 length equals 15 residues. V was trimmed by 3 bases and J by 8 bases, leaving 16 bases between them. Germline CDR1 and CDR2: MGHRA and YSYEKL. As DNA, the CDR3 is TGCGCCAGCAGCCAGAGGGACCTCAATGGAGAAAAACTGTTTTTT. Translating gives CASSQRDLNGEKLFF.